The entry below describes one T cell receptor beta chain. TCRdb's table, derived via immunoSEQ multiplex PCR, lists solely in-frame clones and lacks some. The sample consists of about 250,000 clones, roughly 90% of them appearing once. The CDR3 spans 14 residues. V was shortened by 6 bases and J by 5 bases, with 16 bases between the two germline ends. The germline V gene has CDR1 LNHDA and CDR2 SQIVND (reference sequence). The data stem from a study of blood T cell repertoires in COVID-19. The chain uses TRBV19 and TRBJ1-1, with D possibly TRBD1 on 6 matching bases. Source material: peripheral blood. The sequence came from an older woman with COVID-19, enrolled during active disease. CDR3 bases: TGTGCCAGTAGCCTAACGACAGGTAGGACTGAAGCTTTCTTT. Its protein product is CASSLTTGRTEAFF.